This TCR beta chain appears in the sequencing data of a study of blood T cell repertoires in COVID-19. As for the study in general: The United States, Italy and Spain were the sources of the acute and convalescent COVID-19 samples. PBMCs, B-cell-depleted T cells, or T cells provided the cDNA or gDNA that made up the material.

The study recruited people aged about 18 to 90 years across 24 US areas. Original processing notes: How many nucleated cells were present was estimated from reference gene primer amplification. This table comes from immunoSEQ multiplex PCR, and its TCRdb copy is limited to in-frame clones, with some not included. The V and J calls and clone size were taken over from that table, and D and trimming were inferred from the DNA. The sample consists of nearly 200,000 clones, roughly 90% of them appearing once. This CDR3 has 14 amino acids. Trimming left V 3 bases short and J 7 bases short, with 13 bases between. Per germline, CDR1 MDHEN and CDR2 SYDVKM.

This TCR derives from a woman younger than 30 who had recovered from COVID-19. The chain has TRBV28 and TRBJ1-5; possible D gene TRBD1, 5 bases. Source material: PBMCs or T cells enriched from blood (not recorded which). The CDR3 is CASSLYRSGQPQHF. For the CDR3, the DNA is TGTGCCAGCAGTTTGTACAGGTCCGGACAGCCCCAGCATTTT.